The rows below give T cell receptor beta chains drawn from one sample of a study of blood T cell repertoires in COVID-19. Only in-frame clones appear in the TCRdb table, and some are missing; sequencing was by immunoSEQ multiplex PCR. The sample lists some 46,000 clones; more than 65% were seen once. Material: peripheral blood. These receptor sequences come from a woman aged 55-69 years with acute or convalescent COVID-19. Both conserved end residues are part of each CDR3. D genes are given only for firm matches. Part of the rows lack a size; the others show once, few, many or a class for expanded clones.

D gene: TRBD1; clone size: -; V gene: TRBV18; J gene: TRBJ1-2; CDR3 protein: CASSNIETGLNGYTF; CDR3 DNA: TGTGCCAGCTCAAACATCGAGACAGGGCTAAACGGCTACACCTTC
D gene: TRBD1; clone size: -; V gene: TRBV5-1; J gene: TRBJ2-3; CDR3 protein: CASSLAPTGGVDTQYF; CDR3 DNA: TGCGCCAGCAGCTTGGCCCCGACAGGGGGCGTAGATACGCAGTATTTT
D gene: TRBD1; clone size: -; V gene: TRBV4-1; J gene: TRBJ1-4; CDR3 protein: CASSQEQGAGEKLFF; CDR3 DNA: TGCGCCAGCAGCCAAGAGCAGGGGGCGGGTGAAAAACTGTTTTTT
D gene: TRBD1; clone size: -; V gene: TRBV7-9; J gene: TRBJ1-3; CDR3 protein: CASSETGGERNTIYF; CDR3 DNA: TGTGCCAGCAGCGAAACAGGGGGCGAAAGAAACACCATATATTTT
D gene: TRBD2; clone size: -; V gene: TRBV7-6; J gene: TRBJ2-3; CDR3 protein: CASSLGAGGRTDTQYF; CDR3 DNA: TGTGCCAGCAGCTTAGGAGCGGGAGGCCGCACAGATACGCAGTATTTT
D gene: TRBD1; clone size: few; V gene: TRBV25-1; J gene: TRBJ2-1; CDR3 protein: CASSGLGRTGNNEQFF; CDR3 DNA: TGTGCCAGCAGTGGACTAGGCCGGACAGGGAATAATGAGCAGTTCTTC
D gene: TRBD1; clone size: -; V gene: TRBV19; J gene: TRBJ2-1; CDR3 protein: CASSFPGGNEQFF; CDR3 DNA: TGTGCCAGTAGTTTCCCAGGGGGAAATGAGCAGTTCTTC
D gene: TRBD2; clone size: -; V gene: TRBV9; J gene: TRBJ2-1; CDR3 protein: CASSHGGADNEQFF; CDR3 DNA: TGTGCCAGCAGCCACGGGGGGGCCGACAATGAGCAGTTCTTC
D gene: -; clone size: -; V gene: TRBV11-2; J gene: TRBJ1-2; CDR3 protein: CASSYQGLANYGYTF; CDR3 DNA: TGTGCCAGCAGCTACCAGGGGTTAGCTAACTATGGCTACACCTTC
D gene: TRBD1; clone size: -; V gene: TRBV30; J gene: TRBJ1-2; CDR3 protein: CAWRPGQGVYGYTF; CDR3 DNA: TGTGCCTGGAGGCCGGGACAGGGAGTCTATGGCTACACCTTC
D gene: -; clone size: -; V gene: TRBV7-9; J gene: TRBJ2-7; CDR3 protein: CASSLGDSYEQYF; CDR3 DNA: TGTGCCAGCAGCTTAGGCGACAGCTACGAGCAGTACTTC
D gene: -; clone size: -; V gene: TRBV9; J gene: TRBJ2-1; CDR3 protein: CASTHSGNEQFF; CDR3 DNA: TGTGCCAGCACGCATTCCGGCAATGAGCAGTTCTTC
D gene: TRBD1; clone size: -; V gene: TRBV7-4; J gene: TRBJ2-1; CDR3 protein: CASSLLRGPPNEQFF; CDR3 DNA: TGTGCCAGCAGCTTATTGAGGGGGCCCCCCAATGAGCAGTTCTTC
D gene: TRBD1; clone size: few; V gene: TRBV19; J gene: TRBJ1-1; CDR3 protein: CASSVGQGTEAFF; CDR3 DNA: TGTGCCAGTAGTGTCGGACAGGGCACTGAAGCTTTCTTT
D gene: -; clone size: once; V gene: TRBV4-1; J gene: TRBJ1-2; CDR3 protein: CASSQEGTDVGYTF; CDR3 DNA: TGCGCCAGCAGCCAAGAAGGTACAGACGTTGGCTACACCTTC
D gene: -; clone size: -; V gene: TRBV5-1; J gene: TRBJ1-6; CDR3 protein: CASSLAMAGQDLHF; CDR3 DNA: TGCGCCAGCAGCTTGGCCATGGCCGGCCAGGACCTCCACTTT
D gene: TRBD1; clone size: -; V gene: TRBV28; J gene: TRBJ2-7; CDR3 protein: CASSPGQGRSYEQYF; CDR3 DNA: TGTGCCAGCAGCCCTGGACAGGGAAGGTCCTACGAGCAGTACTTC
D gene: -; clone size: -; V gene: TRBV5-8; J gene: TRBJ2-7; CDR3 protein: CASSSSRGIGYEQYF; CDR3 DNA: -
D gene: -; clone size: -; V gene: TRBV23-1; J gene: TRBJ1-2; CDR3 protein: CASSQRPEGLYGYTF; CDR3 DNA: TGCGCCAGCAGTCAAAGGCCAGAGGGTCTCTATGGCTACACCTTC
D gene: -; clone size: -; V gene: TRBV21-1; J gene: TRBJ1-6; CDR3 protein: CASSKPRTGGASPLHF; CDR3 DNA: TGTGCCAGCAGCAAACCGAGGACAGGGGGCGCTTCACCCCTCCACTTT
D gene: -; clone size: -; V gene: TRBV12-5; J gene: TRBJ1-3; CDR3 protein: CASGPTGSGNTIYF; CDR3 DNA: TGTGCTAGTGGACCCACAGGGTCTGGAAACACCATATATTTT
D gene: -; clone size: -; V gene: TRBV6-5; J gene: TRBJ2-7; CDR3 protein: CASSYSRQTSEQYF; CDR3 DNA: TGTGCCAGCAGTTACTCTCGACAGACCTCCGAGCAGTACTTC
D gene: -; clone size: -; V gene: TRBV12-3/TRBV12-4; J gene: TRBJ2-2; CDR3 protein: CASRDPSTGELFF; CDR3 DNA: TGTGCCAGCAGAGATCCTAGTACCGGGGAGCTGTTTTTT
D gene: -; clone size: -; V gene: TRBV7-9; J gene: TRBJ1-2; CDR3 protein: CASSLDSLGGYTF; CDR3 DNA: TGTGCCAGCAGCCTGGACAGCCTTGGGGGCTACACCTTC
D gene: -; clone size: -; V gene: TRBV5-4; J gene: TRBJ1-2; CDR3 protein: CASSLARNGYGYTF; CDR3 DNA: TGTGCCAGCAGCTTGGCGAGGAATGGGTATGGCTACACCTTC
D gene: -; clone size: -; V gene: TRBV5-6; J gene: TRBJ1-1; CDR3 protein: CASSFTGYAEAFF; CDR3 DNA: TGTGCCAGCAGCTTTACAGGGTATGCTGAAGCTTTCTTT
D gene: -; clone size: -; V gene: TRBV7-6; J gene: TRBJ2-7; CDR3 protein: CASSLASRTGDYEQYF; CDR3 DNA: TGTGCCAGCAGCTTAGCCAGTCGGACGGGGGACTACGAGCAGTACTTC
D gene: -; clone size: -; V gene: TRBV6-2/TRBV6-3; J gene: TRBJ1-2; CDR3 protein: CASSFRVSDGYTF; CDR3 DNA: TGTGCCAGCAGCTTCAGGGTATCGGACGGCTACACCTTC
D gene: -; clone size: -; V gene: TRBV6-5; J gene: TRBJ2-7; CDR3 protein: CASSTQGSEQYF; CDR3 DNA: TGTGCCAGCAGTACTCAGGGGTCCGAGCAGTACTTC
D gene: TRBD1; clone size: -; V gene: TRBV30; J gene: TRBJ1-1; CDR3 protein: CAWSQHRGTGNTEAFF; CDR3 DNA: TGTGCCTGGAGTCAACATCGCGGGACAGGGAACACTGAAGCTTTCTTT
D gene: -; clone size: once; V gene: TRBV29-1; J gene: TRBJ2-4; CDR3 protein: CSVEDWDTAKNIQYF; CDR3 DNA: TGCAGCGTTGAAGACTGGGACACAGCCAAAAACATTCAGTACTTC
D gene: -; clone size: -; V gene: TRBV29-1; J gene: TRBJ2-6; CDR3 protein: CSVQRQSGANVLTF; CDR3 DNA: TGCAGCGTGCAGCGGCAGTCAGGGGCCAACGTCCTGACTTTC
D gene: TRBD1; clone size: -; V gene: TRBV4-2; J gene: TRBJ2-1; CDR3 protein: CASSHRDRLNEQFF; CDR3 DNA: TGTGCCAGCAGCCACCGGGACAGGTTAAATGAGCAGTTCTTC
D gene: -; clone size: -; V gene: TRBV13; J gene: TRBJ2-1; CDR3 protein: CASSHQINEQFF; CDR3 DNA: TGTGCCAGCAGCCACCAGATCAATGAGCAGTTCTTC
D gene: -; clone size: -; V gene: TRBV27; J gene: TRBJ1-4; CDR3 protein: CASRDWPNEKLFF; CDR3 DNA: TGTGCCAGCAGGGACTGGCCTAATGAAAAACTGTTTTTT
D gene: TRBD1; clone size: -; V gene: TRBV5-4; J gene: TRBJ1-1; CDR3 protein: CASSPDRGGAFF; CDR3 DNA: TGTGCCAGCAGCCCGGACAGGGGCGGGGCTTTCTTT
D gene: TRBD2; clone size: -; V gene: TRBV9; J gene: TRBJ2-3; CDR3 protein: CASSGEGDTQYF; CDR3 DNA: TGTGCCAGCAGCGGGGAGGGGGATACGCAGTATTTT
D gene: TRBD2; clone size: -; V gene: TRBV12-5; J gene: TRBJ2-2; CDR3 protein: CASGWTSGGAVGELFF; CDR3 DNA: TGTGCTAGTGGTTGGACTAGCGGGGGGGCGGTCGGGGAGCTGTTTTTT
D gene: TRBD1; clone size: -; V gene: TRBV7-8; J gene: TRBJ2-5; CDR3 protein: CASSLIYQDRGKETQYF; CDR3 DNA: TGTGCCAGCAGCTTAATATATCAGGACAGGGGGAAAGAGACCCAGTACTTC
D gene: -; clone size: -; V gene: TRBV7-2; J gene: TRBJ1-2; CDR3 protein: CASSLGLINYGYTF; CDR3 DNA: TGTGCCAGCAGCTTAGGACTGATTAACTATGGCTACACCTTC
D gene: -; clone size: -; V gene: TRBV2; J gene: TRBJ1-1; CDR3 protein: CASRDSFIAFF; CDR3 DNA: TGTGCCAGCAGAGATAGTTTCATCGCTTTCTTT
D gene: -; clone size: medium-sized; V gene: TRBV6-1; J gene: TRBJ2-7; CDR3 protein: CASSEAVGDYEQYF; CDR3 DNA: TGTGCCAGCAGTGAGGCAGTAGGGGACTACGAGCAGTACTTC
D gene: -; clone size: many; V gene: TRBV10-3; J gene: TRBJ2-7; CDR3 protein: CAISELTGYEQYF; CDR3 DNA: TGTGCCATCAGTGAGCTAACAGGTTACGAGCAGTACTTC
D gene: -; clone size: once; V gene: TRBV10-3; J gene: TRBJ1-1; CDR3 protein: CAITSDSETEAFF; CDR3 DNA: TGTGCCATCACCTCGGACAGCGAAACTGAAGCTTTCTTT